What follows describes a single T cell receptor (beta chain). No antigen is known for it. This record belongs to a study of T-cell memory formation after mild COVID-19. Notes on the study in general: Several responding clones turned up in pre-infection memory, indicating that cross-reactive memory may have taken part.

TCRdb reanalysed the 5' RACE reads using MiXCR and keeps one entry per CDR3 protein. The sample carries about 390,000 distinct CDR3 sequences, around a sixth recorded once. The CDR3 loop spans 13 amino acids. CDR1 DFQATT and CDR2 SNEGSKA come from the germline V gene (reference sequence). V gave up 6 bases and J gave up 7 bases, with 18 bases separating them. The J gene is TRBJ1-2, the V gene TRBV20-1, with no clear D. Sequencing used PBMCs or a T cell subset sorted from them (not recorded which). The source of this sequence is a man aged 18 to 29 who had mild COVID-19 (a few samples of this study predate the infection). Cell type and time point are not known. The DNA of the CDR3 is TGCAGTGCCCCGCCCTCGGCCGGACGTGGCTACACCTTC. Amino acid sequence: CSAPPSAGRGYTF.